These 22 T cell receptor beta chains came from one sample sequenced in a study of cytomegalovirus exposure and HLA in healthy donors. Vbeta (60) and Jbeta (13) primers were used in the PCR. Here immunoSEQ multiplex PCR was the method, and the copy in TCRdb shows in-frame clones only, minus some. The sample lists 150,000 to 200,000 clones, roughly 83% occurring once. Input material: PBMCs. The receptor source for this set is a boy under 18 in good health and CMV-seronegative.

CDR3 in amino acids: CASRGGAQPQHF. The CDR3 DNA reads as TGTGCCAGCAGAGGTGGGGCCCAGCCCCAGCATTTT. V is TRBV27 and J is TRBJ1-5; D is perhaps TRBD1 (5 bases). This CDR3 spans 12 amino acids. The V and J ends lost 6 bases and 7 bases respectively, with 10 bases between them. Germline V gene sequence: CDR1 MNHEY, CDR2 SMNVEV (reference sequence).

CDR3 in amino acids: CASDNSGTSGPNEQFF. CDR3 nucleotide sequence: TGTGCCAGCGATAATTCCGGGACTAGCGGACCCAATGAGCAGTTCTTC. This rearrangement joins TRBV13 to TRBJ2-1; 11 nucleotides match TRBD2. Trimming at V came to 8 bases and at J to 6 bases, leaving 12 bases not matched to a gene. The germline gives CDR1 PRHDT, CDR2 FYEKMQ (reference sequence). The CDR3 has 16 amino acids.

The gene calls are TRBV2 and TRBJ1-4; D might be TRBD1 (6 bases). Per the germline V gene, CDR1 is SNHLY and CDR2 is FYNNEI. V lost 6 bases, J lost 0 bases, and 14 bases lay in between. This CDR3 contains 16 residues. In nucleotides, the CDR3 is TGTGCCAGCAGGCGGACAGCTACAGCAACTAATGAAAAACTGTTTTTT. Protein product: CASRRTATATNEKLFF.

J is TRBJ2-1 and V is TRBV5-8, with TRBD2 matching over 12 bases. V trimming: 5 bases; J trimming: 5 bases; junction bases outside the gene matches: 11. The CDR3 covers 17 residues. Per germline, CDR1 SGHTS and CDR2 YDEGEE. The CDR3 DNA reads as TGTGCCAGCAGAACCGTTAGGCTAGCGGGGGGGAACAATGAGCAGTTCTTC. Amino acids: CASRTVRLAGGNNEQFF.

The chain uses TRBV7-3 and TRBJ2-2, with D unresolved. Trimming removed 0 bases at V and 5 bases at J, with 7 bases between. The CDR3 spans 14 residues. Germline V gene sequence: CDR1 SGHTA, CDR2 FQGTGA. The CDR3 DNA is TGTGCCAGCAGCTTAACCCCCATGACCGGGGAGCTGTTTTTT. This gives the protein CASSLTPMTGELFF.

V usage is TRBV9 and J usage is TRBJ2-1; TRBD2 is a possible D gene (6 bases). The CDR3 spans 15 residues. V lost 0 bases and J 3 bases, leaving 10 bases between the germline ends. Germline-derived CDR1 and CDR2 are SGDLS and YYNGEE. The CDR3 sequence: CASSVGFSGYNEQFF. CDR3 nucleotide sequence: TGTGCCAGCAGCGTAGGGTTTAGCGGCTACAATGAGCAGTTCTTC.

The chain has TRBV4-3 and TRBJ1-2, with TRBD1 as a possible D gene (5 bases). Germline lookup yields CDR1 LGHNA and CDR2 YSLEER. Trimming took off 4 bases at V and 6 bases at J, with 12 bases between the two ends. CDR3 size: 13 residues. As DNA, the CDR3 is TGCGCCAGCAGCCGGACACATGAAGATGGCTACACCTTC. Residues: CASSRTHEDGYTF.

The chain carries TRBV5-1 and TRBJ2-7, with TRBD2 matching over 9 bases. CDR1 SGHRS and CDR2 YFSETQ come from the germline V gene. CDR3 length equals 14 residues. Trimming removed 4 bases from V and 2 bases from J; junction bases left unmatched: 4. For the CDR3, the DNA is TGCGCCAGCAGCCGGGGACTAGCTGCCTACGAGCAGTACTTC. Translating it yields CASSRGLAAYEQYF.

V and J are TRBV7-2 and TRBJ1-6, with TRBD1 matching 7 bases. Trimming at V came to 1 base and at J to 7 bases, leaving 7 bases not matched to a gene. Germline CDR1 SGHTA, CDR2 FQGNSA. The length of the CDR3 is 16 residues. Written as DNA, the CDR3 is TGTGCCAGCAGCTTAGTCACCACAGGGGCAAATTCACCCCTCCACTTT. Translation gives CASSLVTTGANSPLHF. Variable domain in full (rest from reference TRBV7-2 and TRBJ1-6): GAGVSQSPSNKVTEKGKDVELRCDPISGHTALYWYRQSLGQGLEFLIYFQGNSAPDKSGLPSDRFSAERTGGSVSTLTIQRTQQEDSAVYLCASSLVTTGANSPLHFGNGTRLTVT.

The chain couples TRBV28 to TRBJ2-7; D is unresolved. The CDR3 is 15 amino acids. The germline gives CDR1 MDHEN, CDR2 SYDVKM. V dropped 3 bases and J dropped 0 bases, with 12 bases sitting between them. The CDR3 bases are TGTGCCAGCAGTTTTGGGCTCCTCGACTCCTACGAGCAGTACTTC. Its translation: CASSFGLLDSYEQYF.

The rearrangement uses TRBV5-1 and TRBJ1-6; D unclear. The length of the CDR3 is 13 residues. V was cut by 2 bases and J by 10 bases, with 10 bases left in between. CDR1 and CDR2 from the germline V gene are SGHRS and YFSETQ. The CDR3 bases are TGCGCCAGCAGCTTAGAGGTTAGATCACCCCTCCACTTT. It codes for CASSLEVRSPLHF.

This chain uses TRBV19 with TRBJ1-1; tentatively, D is TRBD1 (6 bases). Trimming stripped 8 bases from V and 4 bases from J, with 20 bases between. Looked up from germline, CDR1 is LNHDA and CDR2 is SQIVND (reference sequence). The CDR3 contains 15 residues. The CDR3 sequence: CASHPWTAQGTEAFF. CDR3 DNA: TGTGCCAGTCACCCTTGGACAGCCCAGGGCACTGAAGCTTTCTTT. The full variable domain, its missing parts supplied by reference TRBV19 and TRBJ1-1, is DGGITQSPKYLFRKEGQNVTLSCEQNLNHDAMYWYRQDPGQGLRLIYYSQIVNDFQKGDIAEGYSVSREKKESFPLTVTSAQKNPTAFYLCASHPWTAQGTEAFFGQGTRLTVV.

J is TRBJ1-2 and V is TRBV9; D perhaps matches TRBD1 (5 bases). The germline V gene encodes CDR1 SGDLS and CDR2 YYNGEE. V was trimmed by 4 bases and J by 8 bases, leaving 12 bases between them. This CDR3 is built from 12 residues. The DNA for the CDR3 is TGTGCCAGCAGCTCCCGGACATCCGGCTACACCTTC. Amino acid sequence: CASSSRTSGYTF.

The chain is built from TRBV11-1 and TRBJ1-2; unclear D gene. V was cut by 5 bases and J by 8 bases, with 18 bases left in between. Germline V gene lookup returns CDR1 SGHAT and CDR2 FQDESV (reference sequence). The CDR3 is 14 residues long. DNA of the CDR3: TGTGCCAGCAGCCCTGCCGGGGTCCCAGGAGGCTACACCTTC. This gives the protein CASSPAGVPGGYTF. Drawing the rest from reference TRBV11-1 and TRBJ1-2, the complete variable domain is EAEVAQSPRYKITEKSQAVAFWCDPISGHATLYWYRQILGQGPELLVQFQDESVVDDSQLPKDRFSAERLKGVDSTLKIQPAELGDSAMYLCASSPAGVPGGYTFGSGTRLTVV.

The J gene is TRBJ2-7, the V gene TRBV10-3; possibly TRBD2 for D (5 bases). V dropped 11 bases and J dropped 2 bases, with 13 bases sitting between them. Germline lookup yields CDR1 ENHRY and CDR2 SYGVKD. The CDR3 spans 12 residues. The CDR3 region has the DNA TGTGCCTCTGCCGGGGTCACCTACGAGCAGTACTTC. Amino acids: CASAGVTYEQYF.

The chain has TRBV9 and TRBJ2-1; 9 positions agree with TRBD1. V lost 4 bases, J lost 6 bases, and 5 bases stayed unmatched. Germline V gene data show CDR1 as SGDLS and CDR2 as YYNGEE. The length of the CDR3 is 14 residues. The CDR3 DNA follows: TGTGCCAGCAGCCCCCTGGGACAGGGCAATGAGCAGTTCTTC. It codes for CASSPLGQGNEQFF.

The rearrangement uses TRBV6-6 and TRBJ1-1; D is perhaps TRBD1 (5 bases). With 0 bases removed from V and 7 bases from J, the gap between germline ends came to 18 bases. Germline CDR1 is MNHNY and CDR2 is SVGAGI (reference sequence). The CDR3 loop spans 16 amino acids. CDR3 sequence (DNA): TGTGCCAGCAGTTACTCGACGGGGGGGGTATATAGTGAAGCTTTCTTT. This codes for CASSYSTGGVYSEAFF.

This clone appeared a single time. V gene TRBV9 combines with J gene TRBJ2-7, with a tentative D call TRBD2 (5 bases). Trimming shortened V by 1 base and J by 5 bases, and 13 bases separated the two germline ends. The germline CDR1 and CDR2 sequences are SGDLS and YYNGEE. The CDR3 length is 14 residues. DNA for the CDR3: TGTGCCAGCAGCGTATCTCCGGGAATGGACGAGCAGTACTTC. It yields the protein CASSVSPGMDEQYF.

The rearrangement uses TRBV5-1 and TRBJ1-6; 7 bases agree with TRBD1. J lost 0 bases, V lost 4 bases, and 4 bases had no gene match. Germline-derived CDR1 and CDR2 are SGHRS and YFSETQ. The CDR3 length is 16 residues. The CDR3 DNA reads TGCGCCAGCAGCAGGGGGCTAAGCTCCTATAATTCACCCCTCCACTTT. This codes for CASSRGLSSYNSPLHF.

This clone was counted a few times. The CDR3 DNA sequence: TGTGCCAGCAGCTTGGCGGGGACACTAAATGAAAAACTGTTTTTT. Amino acids: CASSLAGTLNEKLFF. V gene TRBV5-6 combines with J gene TRBJ1-4, with TRBD1 as a possible D gene (6 bases). Germline V CDR1 and CDR2: SGHDT, YYEEEE. Trimming pared 0 bases from V and 5 bases from J, leaving 11 bases between. This CDR3 spans 15 amino acids.

This chain links TRBV2 with TRBJ2-7; tentative D call: TRBD2 (6 bases). Germline V CDR1 and CDR2: SNHLY, FYNNEI. The CDR3 has 15 residues. V was cut by 2 bases and J by 2 bases, with 13 bases left in between. The CDR3 region has the DNA TGTGCCAGCAGTGAATCGGCACTAGCCGCCTACGAGCAGTACTTC. Encoded protein: CASSESALAAYEQYF.

The rearrangement uses TRBV7-2 and TRBJ1-2, with TRBD1 as a possible D gene (5 bases). This CDR3 comprises 15 residues. The germline V and J ends were trimmed by 5 bases and 0 bases, with 13 bases remaining between them. Germline CDR1 and CDR2: SGHTA and FQGNSA. The CDR3 nucleotides are TGTGCCAGCAGCCCCGGGGGGAGAACTAACTATGGCTACACCTTC. The encoded protein is CASSPGGRTNYGYTF.